Below, one TCR beta chain is given with its context. The antigen it binds to is not known. No quality values exist for individual bases; no much larger clone is one base distant. TCRbeta CDR3 regions were amplified from genomic DNA by means of the immunoSEQ Assay, a bias-controlled multiplex PCR. Processing in the source paper ran as follows. The number of nucleated cells in each sample was estimated from the amplification of reference gene primers within the assay. To quantify the absolute abundance of each unique TCRbeta CDR3 rearrangement, sequence reads were collapsed and filtered. For each sample, productive Simpson clonality was calculated by taking the square root of Simpson's diversity index across productive rearrangements. TCRdb obtained this table from immuneACCESS and retained in-frame rearrangements with V and J assigned. These tables miss some clones; where compared with another copy, unresolved V genes account for less than half of the shortfall, and the remainder is unexplained. From that table come the V and J calls and clone size; the DNA was used to work out D and trimming. This sample comprises approximately 67,000 clones, under 95% of them detected only once. Clones ranked in the top ten supply 4.8% of the sample.

These data come from a study of blood T cell repertoires in COVID-19 (dated by TCRdb to 2019 to 2021). With respect to the entire study: Samples covering the acute and convalescent phases of COVID-19 were provided by collaborators in the United States, Italy and Spain. The prospective study material was composed of cDNA or gDNA derived from T cells, B-cell-depleted T cells, or PBMCs. The dataset comprised deeply sampled blood TCRbeta repertoires from subjects exposed to, actively infected with, or recovered from COVID-19. The repertoires were released in a freely available public database meant as a resource for research on the immune response to SARS-CoV-2. Samples came from the ongoing ImmuneRACE study (first 160 participants) plus 1,254 subjects from 6 global collaborators. Sample metadata almost always included a de-identified subject ID, COVID-19 status, age in years and sex. Where available, HLA class I and class II types were obtained from metadata supplied by the sample provider rather than from assay-based typing. What the work shows at the level of the full study, not this receptor alone: Clinical and demographic metadata were provided uncurated, with the amount varying by source and participant.

The collaborating institutions used their own protocols to collect whole blood in K2EDTA tubes. For TCRbeta analysis, collaborator samples were shipped as frozen whole blood, as isolated PBMCs, or as DNA extracted from either sample type. After removal of 6 bases from V and 2 bases from J, the junction retains 3 bases not matched to a gene. Based on the germline V gene, the CDR1 and CDR2 sequences are MNHEY and SVGEGT. From cysteine to phenylalanine, the CDR3 is 14 amino acids long. The DNA shown is the 42-base CDR3, in frame from base 1. Recombination joined TRBV6-2 or TRBV6-3 with TRBJ2-1, with TRBD2 identical over 8 junction bases. The sequence came from a woman between 55 and 75 years old with active COVID-19. The source material was peripheral blood. The CDR3 region: CASSRGGAYNEQFF. In nucleotides, the sequence is TGTGCCAGCAGCCGGGGGGGGGCCTACAATGAGCAGTTCTTC.